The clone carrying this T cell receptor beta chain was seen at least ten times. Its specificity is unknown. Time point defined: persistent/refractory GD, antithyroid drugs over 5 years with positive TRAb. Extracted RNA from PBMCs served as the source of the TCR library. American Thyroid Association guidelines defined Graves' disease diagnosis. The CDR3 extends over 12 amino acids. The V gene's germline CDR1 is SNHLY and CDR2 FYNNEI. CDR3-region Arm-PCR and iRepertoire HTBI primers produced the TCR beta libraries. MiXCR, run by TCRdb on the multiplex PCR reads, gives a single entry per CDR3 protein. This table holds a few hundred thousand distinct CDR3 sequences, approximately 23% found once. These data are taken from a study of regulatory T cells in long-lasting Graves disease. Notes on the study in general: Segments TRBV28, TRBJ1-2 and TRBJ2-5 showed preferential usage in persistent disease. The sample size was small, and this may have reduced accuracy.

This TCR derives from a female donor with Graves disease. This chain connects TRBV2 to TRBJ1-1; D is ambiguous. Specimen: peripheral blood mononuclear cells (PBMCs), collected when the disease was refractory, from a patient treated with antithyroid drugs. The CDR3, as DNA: TGTGCTATCCGGATAAAGGACACTGAAGCTTTCTTT. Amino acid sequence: CAIRIKDTEAFF.